A selection of T cell receptor beta chains follows, all from one sample in a study of T cell clonotyping in hematopoietic cell transplantation. Assay used: immunoSEQ multiplex PCR; TCRdb lists only in-frame clones, some missing. The table lists more than 3,500 clones, around 85% of them singletons. The material was peripheral blood mononuclear cells, obtained 180 days after allogeneic stem cell transplant. These receptors originate from a male patient in his sixties or seventies who had an allogeneic stem cell transplant from an unrelated donor, so T cells may come from the graft donor. Some clones in this sample may be carry-over from other donors' samples. CDR3s include the opening cysteine and the closing phenylalanine or tryptophan. Fields, in order: J gene, clone size, D gene, V gene, CDR3 DNA, CDR3 protein. D genes are given only for firm matches. Expanded clones are given a class, and other clones once, few, many or no size at all.

j_call: TRBJ2-3; clone_size: NA; d_call: TRBD2; v_call: TRBV4-3; cdr3_nt: TGCGCCAGCAGCCAAAGCGGGGGGGGCACAGATACGCAGTATTTT; cdr3_aa: CASSQSGGGTDTQYF
j_call: TRBJ1-5; clone_size: NA; d_call: NA; v_call: TRBV29-1; cdr3_nt: TGCAGCGTGGGGGACGTCAATCAGCCCCAGCATTTT; cdr3_aa: CSVGDVNQPQHF
j_call: TRBJ1-2; clone_size: NA; d_call: NA; v_call: TRBV28; cdr3_nt: TGTGCCAGCAGGCCCGGCGGGGGCACGACCTATGGCTACACCTTC; cdr3_aa: CASRPGGGTTYGYTF
j_call: TRBJ2-1; clone_size: NA; d_call: NA; v_call: TRBV21-1; cdr3_nt: TGTGCCAGCAGCACCCGGACTAGCGGGCTCTTGAATGAGCAGTTCTTC; cdr3_aa: CASSTRTSGLLNEQFF
j_call: TRBJ2-3; clone_size: NA; d_call: NA; v_call: TRBV11-2; cdr3_nt: TGTGCCAGCAGCTTAGGAGATACGCAGTATTTT; cdr3_aa: CASSLGDTQYF
j_call: TRBJ1-5; clone_size: NA; d_call: TRBD1; v_call: TRBV28; cdr3_nt: TGTGCCAGCAGCCCGGGACAGGGGGGCAATCAGCCCCAGCATTTT; cdr3_aa: CASSPGQGGNQPQHF
j_call: TRBJ1-6; clone_size: few; d_call: NA; v_call: TRBV5-5; cdr3_nt: TGTGCCAGCAGCGCCATCAATTCACCCCTCCACTTT; cdr3_aa: CASSAINSPLHF
j_call: TRBJ1-2; clone_size: NA; d_call: NA; v_call: TRBV2; cdr3_nt: TGTGCCAGCAGTGTCTCAGGGAGGGATGGCTACACCTTC; cdr3_aa: CASSVSGRDGYTF
j_call: TRBJ2-7; clone_size: NA; d_call: NA; v_call: TRBV30; cdr3_nt: TGTGCCTGGAGTTGGGGTAACGAGCAGTACTTC; cdr3_aa: CAWSWGNEQYF
j_call: TRBJ1-4; clone_size: NA; d_call: NA; v_call: TRBV4-3; cdr3_nt: TGCGCCAGCAGCCGACGGGGGACGGCTAATGAAAAACTGTTTTTT; cdr3_aa: CASSRRGTANEKLFF
j_call: TRBJ2-7; clone_size: once; d_call: TRBD1; v_call: TRBV6-5; cdr3_nt: TGTGCCAGCAGCGTTGACAGGGTCTCCTACGAGCAGTACTTC; cdr3_aa: CASSVDRVSYEQYF
j_call: TRBJ2-1; clone_size: NA; d_call: TRBD2; v_call: TRBV30; cdr3_nt: TGTGCCTGGAGTGTAAGGCGGGAGGGGGGCAGGGAGCAGTTCTTC; cdr3_aa: CAWSVRREGGREQFF
j_call: TRBJ2-1; clone_size: NA; d_call: NA; v_call: TRBV5-1; cdr3_nt: TGCGCCAGCAGCTTGACCGGATCCCTCTACAATGAGCAGTTCTTC; cdr3_aa: CASSLTGSLYNEQFF
j_call: TRBJ2-1; clone_size: NA; d_call: TRBD2; v_call: TRBV5-1; cdr3_nt: TGCGCCAGCAGCTTAGGTCTAGCGGGTATCTTGTGGTACAATGAGCAGTTCTTC; cdr3_aa: CASSLGLAGILWYNEQFF
j_call: TRBJ2-5; clone_size: NA; d_call: TRBD2; v_call: TRBV5-1; cdr3_nt: TGCGCCAGCAGCCCCCGGGGGGGACGAGAGACCCAGTACTTC; cdr3_aa: CASSPRGGRETQYF
j_call: TRBJ2-3; clone_size: NA; d_call: TRBD2; v_call: TRBV29-1; cdr3_nt: TGCAGCGCTGAGCGGGGGGCTGCCACAGATACGCAGTATTTT; cdr3_aa: CSAERGAATDTQYF
j_call: TRBJ2-3; clone_size: once; d_call: NA; v_call: TRBV2; cdr3_nt: TGTGCCAGCAGTGAAGCGCTGGGGGATACGCAGTATTTT; cdr3_aa: CASSEALGDTQYF
j_call: TRBJ1-2; clone_size: NA; d_call: NA; v_call: TRBV15; cdr3_nt: TGTGCCACCAGCGGGCCGGGACACGGAGGTTTCTATGGCTACACCTTC; cdr3_aa: CATSGPGHGGFYGYTF
j_call: TRBJ2-5; clone_size: NA; d_call: NA; v_call: TRBV10-3; cdr3_nt: TGTGCCATCAGTGGGGGGACACTAACTGAAGAGACCCAGTACTTC; cdr3_aa: CAISGGTLTEETQYF
j_call: TRBJ2-5; clone_size: NA; d_call: NA; v_call: TRBV29-1; cdr3_nt: TGCAGCGTTGTAACGAATAAAGAGACCCAGTACTTC; cdr3_aa: CSVVTNKETQYF
j_call: TRBJ2-7; clone_size: NA; d_call: NA; v_call: TRBV19; cdr3_nt: TGTGCCAGTAGTCTGGGAGAGGGCGGCGAGCAGTACTTC; cdr3_aa: CASSLGEGGEQYF
j_call: TRBJ1-1; clone_size: NA; d_call: NA; v_call: TRBV19; cdr3_nt: TGTGCCAGTACCGACCTAGCCAAAGGGGGAGGTGTAAGAGCTTTCTTT; cdr3_aa: CASTDLAKGGGVRAFF
j_call: TRBJ2-1; clone_size: NA; d_call: NA; v_call: TRBV2; cdr3_nt: TGTGCCAGCTCCCCCTCCTACAATGAGCAGTTCTTC; cdr3_aa: CASSPSYNEQFF
j_call: TRBJ1-2; clone_size: NA; d_call: NA; v_call: TRBV30; cdr3_nt: TGTGCCTGGGCGGCCCAGGCTGACTATGGCTACACCTTC; cdr3_aa: CAWAAQADYGYTF
j_call: TRBJ2-5; clone_size: NA; d_call: NA; v_call: TRBV30; cdr3_nt: TGTGCCTGGAGTCCCGTCCAAGAGACCCAGTACTTC; cdr3_aa: CAWSPVQETQYF
j_call: TRBJ2-5; clone_size: NA; d_call: NA; v_call: TRBV11-2; cdr3_nt: TGTGCCAGCAGCTTAAGTCAGTGGGGGGCCCCTAGGGCCCAGTACTTC; cdr3_aa: CASSLSQWGAPRAQYF
j_call: TRBJ1-5; clone_size: few; d_call: NA; v_call: TRBV5-5; cdr3_nt: TGTGCCAGCAGCCCAGTCGACAGCGGGCAGCCCCAGCATTTT; cdr3_aa: CASSPVDSGQPQHF
j_call: TRBJ2-7; clone_size: NA; d_call: NA; v_call: TRBV10-3; cdr3_nt: TGTGCCATCAGTGACAACAGGGCCTCCGGGGAGCAGTACTTC; cdr3_aa: CAISDNRASGEQYF
j_call: TRBJ1-5; clone_size: NA; d_call: NA; v_call: TRBV19; cdr3_nt: TGTGCCAGTAGTATGGAAAGGGGCGACCCCCAGCATTTT; cdr3_aa: CASSMERGDPQHF
j_call: TRBJ1-1; clone_size: NA; d_call: NA; v_call: TRBV10-2; cdr3_nt: TGCGCCAGCAGTGAAAAGGGTGGATTCACTGAAGCTTTCTTT; cdr3_aa: CASSEKGGFTEAFF
j_call: TRBJ2-7; clone_size: medium-sized; d_call: NA; v_call: TRBV28; cdr3_nt: TGTGCCAGCAGTTTTCCAGGCGAGCAGTACTTC; cdr3_aa: CASSFPGEQYF
j_call: TRBJ1-2; clone_size: NA; d_call: NA; v_call: TRBV7-9; cdr3_nt: TGTGCCAGCAGCGCCTCCGGGGTCTATGGCTACACCTTC; cdr3_aa: CASSASGVYGYTF
j_call: TRBJ2-7; clone_size: NA; d_call: TRBD1; v_call: TRBV5-1; cdr3_nt: TGCGCCAGCAGCTTCGGACAGGGTAGCTACGAGCAGTACTTC; cdr3_aa: CASSFGQGSYEQYF
j_call: TRBJ2-1; clone_size: NA; d_call: NA; v_call: TRBV4-2; cdr3_nt: TGTGCCAGCAGCCAAAATTACAATGAGCAGTTCTTC; cdr3_aa: CASSQNYNEQFF
j_call: TRBJ1-3; clone_size: NA; d_call: NA; v_call: TRBV30; cdr3_nt: TGTGCCTGGAGGGGGAGAGCTGGAAACACCATATATTTT; cdr3_aa: CAWRGRAGNTIYF
j_call: TRBJ2-7; clone_size: NA; d_call: NA; v_call: TRBV5-4; cdr3_nt: TGTGCCAGCAGCGACCGGGGGGCCCGGGATGAGCAGTACTTC; cdr3_aa: CASSDRGARDEQYF
j_call: TRBJ1-5; clone_size: NA; d_call: NA; v_call: TRBV30; cdr3_nt: TGTGCCTGGAGTGTCGGGGGGCTTCAGCCCCAGCATTTT; cdr3_aa: CAWSVGGLQPQHF
j_call: TRBJ2-7; clone_size: NA; d_call: TRBD1; v_call: TRBV6-1; cdr3_nt: TGTGCCAGCAGTGAGCCCGGGACAGGGGTGTACGAGCAGTACTTC; cdr3_aa: CASSEPGTGVYEQYF
j_call: TRBJ1-5; clone_size: NA; d_call: NA; v_call: TRBV6-1; cdr3_nt: TGTGCCAGCAGTGTGGGGGACGGTAATCAGCCCCAGCATTTT; cdr3_aa: CASSVGDGNQPQHF
j_call: TRBJ2-3; clone_size: NA; d_call: NA; v_call: TRBV6-5; cdr3_nt: TGTGCCAGCAGTTACTCGACTGGTACGCAGTATTTT; cdr3_aa: CASSYSTGTQYF
j_call: TRBJ2-7; clone_size: NA; d_call: TRBD2; v_call: TRBV2; cdr3_nt: TGTGCCAGCAGTGAGGGAATAGCGGGGGGCTACGAGCAGTACTTC; cdr3_aa: CASSEGIAGGYEQYF
j_call: TRBJ1-4; clone_size: NA; d_call: TRBD1; v_call: TRBV7-2; cdr3_nt: TGTGCCAGCAGCTTACACCCAGGGGGGGGCGAAAAACTGTTTTTT; cdr3_aa: CASSLHPGGGEKLFF
j_call: TRBJ2-6; clone_size: once; d_call: NA; v_call: TRBV6-1; cdr3_nt: TGTGCCAGCAGGGGAGTGACTGGGGCCAACGTCCTGACTTTC; cdr3_aa: CASRGVTGANVLTF
j_call: TRBJ1-1; clone_size: NA; d_call: NA; v_call: TRBV18; cdr3_nt: TGTGCCAGCTCACCGACGGGCACTGAAGCTTTCTTT; cdr3_aa: CASSPTGTEAFF
j_call: TRBJ2-2; clone_size: once; d_call: NA; v_call: TRBV11-3; cdr3_nt: TGTGCCAGCAGTAATAGTCGGGCTTTGGGGGACACCGGGGAGCTGTTTTTT; cdr3_aa: CASSNSRALGDTGELFF
j_call: TRBJ1-3; clone_size: NA; d_call: NA; v_call: TRBV4-3; cdr3_nt: TGCGCCAGCAGCCAAGATGGTGGGGGCTCTGGAAACACCATATATTTT; cdr3_aa: CASSQDGGGSGNTIYF
j_call: TRBJ2-1; clone_size: NA; d_call: NA; v_call: TRBV28; cdr3_nt: TGTGCCAGCAGCATATTACAGGACCTAGAAGACAATGAGCAGTTCTTC; cdr3_aa: CASSILQDLEDNEQFF
j_call: TRBJ2-1; clone_size: NA; d_call: TRBD2; v_call: TRBV7-2; cdr3_nt: TGTGCCAGCCGGGGGGATGGATTAGGTGAGCAGTTCTTC; cdr3_aa: CASRGDGLGEQFF
j_call: TRBJ2-3; clone_size: NA; d_call: TRBD1; v_call: TRBV5-1; cdr3_nt: TGCGCCAGCAGCTTATCCCCAGGGGGCGGCACAGATACGCAGTATTTT; cdr3_aa: CASSLSPGGGTDTQYF
j_call: TRBJ2-5; clone_size: NA; d_call: NA; v_call: TRBV2; cdr3_nt: TGTGCCAGCAGTGAATTGCGTGCGGCTTCCCAGTACTTC; cdr3_aa: CASSELRAASQYF
j_call: TRBJ1-1; clone_size: NA; d_call: NA; v_call: TRBV28; cdr3_nt: TGTGCCAGCAGTTTCTTGTTGGACAGGAACACTGAAGCTTTCTTT; cdr3_aa: CASSFLLDRNTEAFF
j_call: TRBJ2-3; clone_size: NA; d_call: NA; v_call: TRBV28; cdr3_nt: TGTGCCAGCAGTTTTACAGGGCCAAGCACAGATACGCAGTATTTT; cdr3_aa: CASSFTGPSTDTQYF